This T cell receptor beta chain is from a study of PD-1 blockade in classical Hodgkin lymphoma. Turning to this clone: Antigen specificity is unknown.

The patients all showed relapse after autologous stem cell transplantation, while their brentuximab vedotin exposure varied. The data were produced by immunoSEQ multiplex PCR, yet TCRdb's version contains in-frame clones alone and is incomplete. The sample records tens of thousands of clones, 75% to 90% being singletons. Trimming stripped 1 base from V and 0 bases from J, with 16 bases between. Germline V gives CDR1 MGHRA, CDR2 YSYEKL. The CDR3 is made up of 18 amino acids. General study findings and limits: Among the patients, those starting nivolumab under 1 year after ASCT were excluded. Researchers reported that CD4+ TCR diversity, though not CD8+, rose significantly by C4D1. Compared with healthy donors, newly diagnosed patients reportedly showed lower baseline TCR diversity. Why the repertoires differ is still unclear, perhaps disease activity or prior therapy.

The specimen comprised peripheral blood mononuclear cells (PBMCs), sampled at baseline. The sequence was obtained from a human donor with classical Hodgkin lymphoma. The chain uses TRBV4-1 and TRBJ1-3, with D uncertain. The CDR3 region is CASSQVDLLPFSGNTIYF. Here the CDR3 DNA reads TGCGCCAGCAGCCAAGTGGATCTCTTGCCCTTCTCTGGAAACACCATATATTTT.